These 15 T cell receptor beta chains were all obtained from the same sample, sequenced in a study of blood T cell repertoires in COVID-19. The assay was immunoSEQ multiplex PCR, and TCRdb's table has in-frame clones only and misses some. The sample contains a few hundred thousand clones, roughly 84% of which appear only once. The sequenced material came from peripheral blood. The source of these receptors is a man over 45 with COVID-19, enrolled during active disease.

The V gene is TRBV5-5, the J gene TRBJ2-5, with D possibly being TRBD1 (6 bases). The end of the DNA is better explained by TRBJ2-7, so the J call may be wrong. The CDR3 totals 14 residues. Germline CDR1 SGHKS, CDR2 YYEKEE (reference sequence). The CDR3 DNA is TGTGCCAGCAGCGGACCTCAGGGGTCCTACGAGCAGTACTTC. Translating it yields CASSGPQGSYEQYF.

The V call is TRBV30, the J call TRBJ1-6; 7 bases line up with TRBD1. Per the germline V gene, CDR1 is GTSNPN and CDR2 is SVGIG (reference sequence). This CDR3 spans 15 amino acids. With 2 bases clipped from V and 9 bases from J, the junction kept 10 bases outside the gene matches. In DNA, the CDR3 is TGTGCCTGGAGTAAAGGGACAGATCGAGGTTCACCCCTCCACTTT. Its protein product is CAWSKGTDRGSPLHF. Complete variable domain (other parts from reference TRBV30 and TRBJ1-6): SQTIHQWPATLVQPVGSPLSLECTVEGTSNPNLYWYRQAAGRGLQLLFYSVGIGQISSEVPQNLSASRPQDRQFILSSKKLLLSDSGFYLCAWSKGTDRGSPLHFGNGTRLTVT.

J is TRBJ2-2 and V is TRBV6-6; D remains unclear. The CDR3 runs 15 residues. CDR1 is MNHNY and CDR2 is SVGAGI in the germline V gene (reference sequence). The V and J ends lost 4 bases and 1 base respectively, with 10 bases between them. The chain's CDR3 is CASSSRSRNTGELFF. CDR3 nucleotides: TGTGCCAGCAGTTCAAGATCTAGGAACACCGGGGAGCTGTTTTTT.

Here the CDR3 reads CASGTGSIQYF. The CDR3, as DNA: TGTGCCAGTGGAACAGGGAGTATTCAGTACTTC. The chain uses TRBV19 and TRBJ2-4; tentatively, D is TRBD1 (6 bases). Germline CDR1 is LNHDA and CDR2 is SQIVND (reference sequence). The V gene lost 8 bases and the J gene lost 10 bases, with 12 bases spanning the gap. This CDR3 is built from 11 residues.

The chain links TRBV6-5 to TRBJ1-1; TRBD1 matches 7 bases. Germline-derived CDR1 and CDR2 are MNHEY and SVGAGI. CDR3 length: 14 amino acids. With V trimmed by 5 bases and J by 4 bases, 7 bases remained unmatched. CDR3 protein: CASSNQGVGTEAFF. CDR3 bases: TGTGCCAGCAGTAACCAGGGGGTTGGCACTGAAGCTTTCTTT.

The gene calls are TRBV5-1 and TRBJ2-7; 7 bases fit TRBD2. The J segment lost 4 bases and the V segment lost 3 bases, leaving 10 bases of the junction unmatched. The CDR3 totals 15 residues. Per germline, CDR1 SGHRS and CDR2 YFSETQ. The CDR3 nucleotides are TGCGCCAGCAGCTCCGAGTTAGCGGGCTCATACGAGCAGTACTTC. It specifies CASSSELAGSYEQYF.

V usage is TRBV6-1 and J usage is TRBJ1-2; 11 bases are shared with TRBD1. CDR3 length equals 15 residues. Unmatched junction bases numbered 4, after V lost 0 bases and J lost 7 bases. Germline V CDR1 and CDR2: MNHNS, SASEGT. As DNA, the CDR3 is TGTGCCAGCAGTGAAGCGGGGACAGGGGGAATTGGCTACACCTTC. Encoded protein: CASSEAGTGGIGYTF.

This clone was counted at least ten times. This chain connects TRBV6-5 to TRBJ1-4, with 7 bases that match TRBD1. Trimming took 7 bases from V and 4 from J; bases not matched to a gene: 6. The CDR3 runs 14 residues. Per germline, CDR1 MNHEY and CDR2 SVGAGI. CDR3 in DNA: TGTGCCAGCAATCCGGGACAGAATAATGAAAAACTGTTTTTT. This codes for CASNPGQNNEKLFF.

V is TRBV5-8 and J is TRBJ2-1; TRBD2 agrees at 11 bases. This CDR3 is built from 15 residues. The germline V gene has CDR1 SGHTS and CDR2 YDEGEE. Trimming at V came to 4 bases and at J to 4 bases, leaving 4 bases not matched to a gene. The CDR3 DNA reads TGTGCCAGCAGCACGGGACTAGCGGCATACAATGAGCAGTTCTTC. It translates to CASSTGLAAYNEQFF.

The J gene is TRBJ2-1, the V gene TRBV7-9, with D perhaps matching TRBD1 (5 bases). Germline V CDR1 and CDR2: SEHNR, FQNEAQ (reference sequence). The V end lost 5 bases, the J end lost 5 bases, and 10 bases lay between the germline ends. The CDR3 extends over 13 amino acids. The CDR3 sequence: CASSPTVDNEQFF. In DNA form, the CDR3 reads TGTGCCAGCAGCCCGACAGTGGACAATGAGCAGTTCTTC.

The chain uses TRBV6-1 and TRBJ1-5, with a weak D call TRBD1 (6 bases). Between the trimmed V and J ends, which lost 4 bases and 0 bases, there was a span of 13 bases. Germline values: CDR1 MNHNS, CDR2 SASEGT. The CDR3 covers 16 residues. CDR3 bases: TGTGCCAGCAGTGGAGGGGGAGGGATTAGCAATCAGCCCCAGCATTTT. Its translation: CASSGGGGISNQPQHF.

This clone was found once. The genes are TRBV6-2 or TRBV6-3 and TRBJ2-7, with 10 bases identical to TRBD1. CDR1 and CDR2 (germline): MNHEY, SVGEGT. This CDR3 spans 15 amino acids. V was clipped by 5 bases and J by 7 bases; unmatched bases: 11. DNA for the CDR3: TGTGCCAGCAGTCCACCAACCGGGACAGGGGATGAGCAGTACTTC. Translation gives CASSPPTGTGDEQYF.

The V gene is TRBV27, the J gene TRBJ1-5; D is uncertain. The CDR3 covers 13 residues. Germline V gene data show CDR1 as MNHEY and CDR2 as SMNVEV (reference sequence). V was clipped by 3 bases and J by 6 bases, with 9 bases between them. The DNA for the CDR3 is TGTGCCAGCAGTTTTGAGGAGGGTCAGCCCCAGCATTTT. This encodes CASSFEEGQPQHF.

As for this clone: Other DNA sequences in this specimen translate into the identical CDR3. The rearrangement joins TRBV19 to TRBJ2-7; D possibly corresponds to TRBD2 (6 bases). The V and J ends lost 3 bases and 2 bases respectively, with 14 bases between them. Germline CDR1 is LNHDA and CDR2 is SQIVND (reference sequence). The CDR3 length is 15 residues. The DNA for the CDR3 is TGTGCCAGTAGTATCGGCAGGGACTTGACCTACGAGCAGTACTTC. Protein: CASSIGRDLTYEQYF.

The rearrangement uses TRBV7-9 and TRBJ1-5, with D maybe TRBD1 (5 bases). Trimming removed 5 bases at V and 5 bases at J, with 10 bases between. The germline gives CDR1 SEHNR, CDR2 FQNEAQ (reference sequence). The CDR3 totals 13 residues. In nucleotides, the CDR3 is TGTGCCAGCAGCATCGCAGGGTATCAGCCCCAGCATTTT. Its protein is CASSIAGYQPQHF.